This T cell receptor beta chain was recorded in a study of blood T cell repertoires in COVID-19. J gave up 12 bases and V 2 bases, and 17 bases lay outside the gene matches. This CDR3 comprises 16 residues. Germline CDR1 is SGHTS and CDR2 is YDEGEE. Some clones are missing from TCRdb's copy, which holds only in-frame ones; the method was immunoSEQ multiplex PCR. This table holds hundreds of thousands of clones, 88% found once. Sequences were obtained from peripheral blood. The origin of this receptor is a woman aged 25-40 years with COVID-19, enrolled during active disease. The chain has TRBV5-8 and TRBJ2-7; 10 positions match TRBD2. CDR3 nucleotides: TGTGCCAGCAGCTTTGTCATACGGACTAGCGGTACCCCGTCGTACTTC. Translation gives CASSFVIRTSGTPSYF. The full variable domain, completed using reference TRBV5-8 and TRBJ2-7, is EAGVTQSPTHLIKTRGQQATLRCSPISGHTSVYWYQQALGLGLQFLLWYDEGEERNRGNFPPRFSGRQFPNYSSELNVNALELEDSALYLCASSFVIRTSGTPSYFGPGTRLTVT.